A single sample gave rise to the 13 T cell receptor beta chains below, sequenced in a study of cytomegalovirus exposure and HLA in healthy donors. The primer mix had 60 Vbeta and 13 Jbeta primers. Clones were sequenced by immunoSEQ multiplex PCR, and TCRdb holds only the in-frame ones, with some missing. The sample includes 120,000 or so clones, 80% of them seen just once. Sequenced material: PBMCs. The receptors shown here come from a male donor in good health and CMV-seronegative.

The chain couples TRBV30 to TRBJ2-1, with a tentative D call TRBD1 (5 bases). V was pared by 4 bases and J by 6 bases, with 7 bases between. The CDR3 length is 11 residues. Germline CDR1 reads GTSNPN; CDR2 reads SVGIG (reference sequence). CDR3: CAWTGFNEQFF. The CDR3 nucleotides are TGTGCCTGGACAGGGTTCAATGAGCAGTTCTTC.

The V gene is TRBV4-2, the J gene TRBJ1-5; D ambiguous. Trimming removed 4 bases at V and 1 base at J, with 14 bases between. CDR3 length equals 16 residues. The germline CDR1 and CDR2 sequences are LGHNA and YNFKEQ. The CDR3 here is CASSLEGVYSNQPQHF. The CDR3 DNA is TGTGCCAGCAGCCTAGAGGGAGTCTACAGCAATCAGCCCCAGCATTTT.

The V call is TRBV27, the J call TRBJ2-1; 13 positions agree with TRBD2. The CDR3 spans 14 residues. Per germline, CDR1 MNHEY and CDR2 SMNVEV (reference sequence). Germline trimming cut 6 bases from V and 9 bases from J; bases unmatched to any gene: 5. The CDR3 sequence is CASSWTSGSTEQFF. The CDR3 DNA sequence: TGTGCCAGCAGCTGGACTAGCGGGAGTACTGAGCAGTTCTTC.

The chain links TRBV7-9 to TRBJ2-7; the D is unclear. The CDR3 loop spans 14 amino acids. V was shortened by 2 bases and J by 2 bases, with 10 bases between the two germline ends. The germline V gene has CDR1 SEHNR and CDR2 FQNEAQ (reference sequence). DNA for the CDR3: TGTGCCAGCAGCTTATCACAGCAAACCTACGAGCAGTACTTC. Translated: CASSLSQQTYEQYF.

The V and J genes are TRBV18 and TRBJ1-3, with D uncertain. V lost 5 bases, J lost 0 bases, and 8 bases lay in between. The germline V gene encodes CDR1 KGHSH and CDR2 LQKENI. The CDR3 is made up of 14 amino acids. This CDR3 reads CASSSGSSGNTIYF. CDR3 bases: TGTGCCAGCTCAAGCGGATCCTCTGGAAACACCATATATTTT.

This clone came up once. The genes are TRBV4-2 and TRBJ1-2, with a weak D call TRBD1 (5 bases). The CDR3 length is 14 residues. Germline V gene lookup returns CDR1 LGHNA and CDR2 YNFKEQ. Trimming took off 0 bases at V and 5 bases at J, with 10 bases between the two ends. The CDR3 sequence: CASSQDRGLYGYTF. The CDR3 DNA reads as TGTGCCAGCAGCCAAGATAGGGGCTTATATGGCTACACCTTC.

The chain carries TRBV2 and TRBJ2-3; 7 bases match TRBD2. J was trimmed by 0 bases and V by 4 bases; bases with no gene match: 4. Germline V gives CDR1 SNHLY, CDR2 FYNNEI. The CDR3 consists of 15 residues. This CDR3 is CASSVGGTSTDTQYF. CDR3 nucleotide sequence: TGTGCCAGCAGTGTCGGGGGGACTAGCACAGATACGCAGTATTTT.

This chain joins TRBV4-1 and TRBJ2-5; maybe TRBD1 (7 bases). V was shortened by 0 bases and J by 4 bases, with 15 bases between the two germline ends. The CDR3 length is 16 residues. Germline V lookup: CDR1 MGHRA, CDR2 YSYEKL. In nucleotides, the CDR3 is TGCGCCAGCAGCCAAGATGCTGTTCAGGGGGGAGAGACCCAGTACTTC. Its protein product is CASSQDAVQGGETQYF.

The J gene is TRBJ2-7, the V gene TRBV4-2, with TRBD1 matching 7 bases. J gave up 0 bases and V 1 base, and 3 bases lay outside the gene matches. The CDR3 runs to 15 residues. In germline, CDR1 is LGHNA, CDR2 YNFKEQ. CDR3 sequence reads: CASSQVGDSSYEQYF. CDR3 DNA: TGTGCCAGCAGCCAAGTGGGGGACAGCTCCTACGAGCAGTACTTC.

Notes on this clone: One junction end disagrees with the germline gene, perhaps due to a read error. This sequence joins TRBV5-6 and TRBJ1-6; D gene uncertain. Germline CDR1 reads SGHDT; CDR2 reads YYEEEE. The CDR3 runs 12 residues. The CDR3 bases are TGTGCCAGCAGCTTTCGATTTTCCCCGGAGGAGTTT. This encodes CASSFRFSPEEF. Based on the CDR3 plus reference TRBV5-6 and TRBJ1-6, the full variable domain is DAGVTQSPTHLIKTRGQQVTLRCSPKSGHDTVSWYQQALGQGPQFIFQYYEEEERQRGNFPDRFSGHQFPNYSSELNVNALLLGDSALYLCASSFRFSPEEFGNGTRLTVT.

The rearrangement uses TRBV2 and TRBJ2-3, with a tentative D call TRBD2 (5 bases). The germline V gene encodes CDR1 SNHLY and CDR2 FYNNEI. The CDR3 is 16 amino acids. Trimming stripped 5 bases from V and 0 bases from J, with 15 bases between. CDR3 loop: CASSPRGSSSTDTQYF. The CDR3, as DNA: TGTGCCAGCAGTCCCCGGGGTTCTTCTAGCACAGATACGCAGTATTTT.

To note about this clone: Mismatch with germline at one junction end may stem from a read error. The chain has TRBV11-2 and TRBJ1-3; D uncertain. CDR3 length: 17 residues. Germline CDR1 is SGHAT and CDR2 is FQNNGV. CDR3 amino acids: CASSLEAVQTSGSTIYF. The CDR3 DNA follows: TGTGCCAGCAGCTTAGAAGCGGTTCAGACCTCTGGAAGCACCATATATTTT.

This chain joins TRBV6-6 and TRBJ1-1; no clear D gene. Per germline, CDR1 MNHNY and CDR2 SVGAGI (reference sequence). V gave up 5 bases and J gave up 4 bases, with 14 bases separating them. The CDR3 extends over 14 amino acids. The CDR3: CASSIREGPTEAFF. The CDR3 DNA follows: TGTGCCAGCAGTATCCGGGAGGGCCCCACTGAAGCTTTCTTT.